This T cell receptor beta chain was documented in a study of T cell responses to AZD1222 COVID-19 vaccine. General study results and limits: Baseline antibody screening turned up just a handful of seropositive AZD1222 recipients. Clonal diversity was possibly underestimated; the donors were predominantly white British and more often female.

This CDR3 contains 15 residues. CDR1 and CDR2 (germline): MNHNS, SASEGT. Trimming took off 1 base at V and 2 bases at J, with 10 bases between the two ends. As for this clone: No antigen is known for it.

Sequencing was performed with immunoSEQ multiplex PCR; in TCRdb, only in-frame clones are kept and a portion is missing. This table has 100,000 to 150,000 clones, roughly 88% appearing once. The chain combines TRBV6-1 with TRBJ2-3; TRBD1 is a possible D gene (6 bases). This sequence was found in an adult in good health. The source was peripheral blood, collected on day 0 of MenACWY control vaccination. The chain's CDR3 is CASSEEGVVTDTQYF. For the CDR3, the DNA is TGTGCCAGCAGTGAAGAGGGGGTGGTCACAGATACGCAGTATTTT.